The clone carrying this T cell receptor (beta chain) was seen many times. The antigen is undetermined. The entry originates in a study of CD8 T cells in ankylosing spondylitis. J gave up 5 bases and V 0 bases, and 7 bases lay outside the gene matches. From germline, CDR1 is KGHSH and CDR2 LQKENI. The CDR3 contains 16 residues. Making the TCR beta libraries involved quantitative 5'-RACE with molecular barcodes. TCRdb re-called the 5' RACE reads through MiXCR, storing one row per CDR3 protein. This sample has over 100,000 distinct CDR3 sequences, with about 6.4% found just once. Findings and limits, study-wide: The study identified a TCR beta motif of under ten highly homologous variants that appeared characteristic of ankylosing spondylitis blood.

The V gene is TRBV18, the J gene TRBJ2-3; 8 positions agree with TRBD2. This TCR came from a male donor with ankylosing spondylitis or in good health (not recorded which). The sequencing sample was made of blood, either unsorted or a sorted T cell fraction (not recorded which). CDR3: CASSPPRGGPKDTQYF. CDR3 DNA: TGTGCCAGCTCACCACCCCGGGGGGGCCCTAAAGATACGCAGTATTTT.